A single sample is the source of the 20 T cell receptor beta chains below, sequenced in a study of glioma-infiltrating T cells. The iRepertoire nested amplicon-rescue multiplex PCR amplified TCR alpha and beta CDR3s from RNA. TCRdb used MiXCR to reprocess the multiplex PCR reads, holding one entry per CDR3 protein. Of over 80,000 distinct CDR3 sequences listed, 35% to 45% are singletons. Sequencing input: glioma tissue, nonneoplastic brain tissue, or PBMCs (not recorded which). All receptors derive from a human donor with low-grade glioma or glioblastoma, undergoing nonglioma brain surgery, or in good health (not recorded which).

As DNA, the CDR3 is TGTGCCAGTAGTATATATTCCGGTGAAGGGACCCAGTACTTC. Amino acid sequence: CASSIYSGEGTQYF. The chain carries TRBV19 and TRBJ2-5; unclear D gene. This CDR3 spans 14 amino acids. CDR1 and CDR2 (germline): LNHDA, SQIVND (reference sequence). V was pared by 2 bases and J by 7 bases, with 14 bases between.

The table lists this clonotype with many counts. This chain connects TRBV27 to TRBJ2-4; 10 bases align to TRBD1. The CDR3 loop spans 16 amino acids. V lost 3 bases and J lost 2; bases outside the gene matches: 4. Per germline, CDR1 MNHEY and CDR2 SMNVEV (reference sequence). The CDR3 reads CASSFGQGVSKNIQYF. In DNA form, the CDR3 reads TGTGCCAGCAGTTTCGGACAGGGGGTTTCCAAAAACATTCAGTACTTC.

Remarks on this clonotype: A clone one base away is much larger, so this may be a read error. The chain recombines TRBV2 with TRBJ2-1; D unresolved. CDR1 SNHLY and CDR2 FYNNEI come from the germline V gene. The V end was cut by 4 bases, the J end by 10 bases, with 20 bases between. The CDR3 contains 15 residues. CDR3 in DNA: TGTGCCAGCAGTGGTTTGAGAGACCCCTCCTACGAGCAGTTCTTC. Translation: CASSGLRDPSYEQFF.

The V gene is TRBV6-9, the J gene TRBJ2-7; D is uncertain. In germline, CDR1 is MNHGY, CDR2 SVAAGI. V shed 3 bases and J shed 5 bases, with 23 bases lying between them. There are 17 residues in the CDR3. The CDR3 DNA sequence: TGTGCCAGCAGTTACCCCCTCAAGTCGAGCTCCTACAACGAGCAGTACTTC. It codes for CASSYPLKSSSYNEQYF.

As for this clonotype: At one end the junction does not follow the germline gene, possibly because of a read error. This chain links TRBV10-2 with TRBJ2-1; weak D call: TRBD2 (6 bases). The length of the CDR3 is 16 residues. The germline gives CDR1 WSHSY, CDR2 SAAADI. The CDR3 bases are TGTGCCACCAGCAGTTATCCGCGGGGTACCTACAATGAGCAGTTCTTC. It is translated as CATSSYPRGTYNEQFF.

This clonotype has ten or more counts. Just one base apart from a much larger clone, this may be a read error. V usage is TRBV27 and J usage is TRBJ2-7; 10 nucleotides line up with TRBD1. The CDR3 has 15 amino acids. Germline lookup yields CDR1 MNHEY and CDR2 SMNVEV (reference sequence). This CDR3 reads CASSGGQGRSCEQYF. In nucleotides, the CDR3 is TGTGCCAGCAGTGGGGGACAGGGGCGATCCTGCGAGCAGTACTTC.

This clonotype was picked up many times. The CDR3 DNA is TGCGCCAGCAGCCAAGGGTGGTCCTATGGCTACACCTTC. Its protein is CASSQGWSYGYTF. The chain carries TRBV4-1 and TRBJ1-2; D ambiguous. Germline lookup yields CDR1 MGHRA and CDR2 YSYEKL. With 1 base removed from V and 4 bases from J, the gap between germline ends came to 7 bases. The CDR3 runs to 13 residues.

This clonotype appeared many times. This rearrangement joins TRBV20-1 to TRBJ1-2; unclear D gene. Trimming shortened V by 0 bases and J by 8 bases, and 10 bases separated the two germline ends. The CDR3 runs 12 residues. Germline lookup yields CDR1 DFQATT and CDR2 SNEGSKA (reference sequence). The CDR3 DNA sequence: TGCAGTGCTAGAGATCCCCGACGGGGCTACACCTTC. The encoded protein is CSARDPRRGYTF.

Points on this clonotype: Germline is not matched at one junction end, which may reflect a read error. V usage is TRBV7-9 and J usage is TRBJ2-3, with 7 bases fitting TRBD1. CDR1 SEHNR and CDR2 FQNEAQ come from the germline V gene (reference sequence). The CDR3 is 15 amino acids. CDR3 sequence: CASRDSGGGTDTQCF. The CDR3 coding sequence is TGTGCCAGCAGGGATTCAGGGGGTGGAACAGATACGCAGTGTTTT.

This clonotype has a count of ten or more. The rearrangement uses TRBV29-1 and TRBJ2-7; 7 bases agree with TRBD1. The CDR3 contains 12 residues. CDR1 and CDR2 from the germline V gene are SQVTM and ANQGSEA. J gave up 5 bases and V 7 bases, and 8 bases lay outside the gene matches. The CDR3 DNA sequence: TGCAGCGCCAGACAGGGCAGCCACGAGCAGTACTTC. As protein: CSARQGSHEQYF.

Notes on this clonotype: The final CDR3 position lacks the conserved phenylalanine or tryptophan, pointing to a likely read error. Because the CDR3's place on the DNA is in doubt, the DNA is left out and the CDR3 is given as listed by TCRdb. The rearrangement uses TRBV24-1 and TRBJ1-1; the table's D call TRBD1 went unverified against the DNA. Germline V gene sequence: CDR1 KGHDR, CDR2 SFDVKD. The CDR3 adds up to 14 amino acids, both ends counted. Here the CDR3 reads CATSDTQEPTEALL.

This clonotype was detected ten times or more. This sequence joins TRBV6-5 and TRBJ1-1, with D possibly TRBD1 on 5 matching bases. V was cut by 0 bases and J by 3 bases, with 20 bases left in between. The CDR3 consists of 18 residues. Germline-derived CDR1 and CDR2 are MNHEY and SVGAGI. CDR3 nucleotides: TGTGCCAGCAGTTACTCGACTCCGGGGGAATGGGGGGACACTGAAGCTTTCTTT. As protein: CASSYSTPGEWGDTEAFF.

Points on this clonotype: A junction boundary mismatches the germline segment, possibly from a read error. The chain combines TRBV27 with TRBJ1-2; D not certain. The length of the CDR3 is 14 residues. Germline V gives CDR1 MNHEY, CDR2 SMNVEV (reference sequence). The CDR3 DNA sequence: TGTGCCAGCAGGGAATTGGACGGCGGAGCTGGCTACATCTTC. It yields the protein CASRELDGGAGYIF.

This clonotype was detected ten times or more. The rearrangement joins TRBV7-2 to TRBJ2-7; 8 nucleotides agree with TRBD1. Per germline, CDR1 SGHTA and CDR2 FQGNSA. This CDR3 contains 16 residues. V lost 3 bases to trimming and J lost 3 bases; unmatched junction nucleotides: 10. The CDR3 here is CASSLVHGQGLYEQYF. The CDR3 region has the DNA TGTGCCAGCAGCTTGGTTCATGGACAGGGTCTCTACGAGCAGTACTTC. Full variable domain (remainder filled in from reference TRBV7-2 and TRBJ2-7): GAGVSQSPSNKVTEKGKDVELRCDPISGHTALYWYRQSLGQGLEFLIYFQGNSAPDKSGLPSDRFSAERTGGSVSTLTIQRTQQEDSAVYLCASSLVHGQGLYEQYFGPGTRLTVT.

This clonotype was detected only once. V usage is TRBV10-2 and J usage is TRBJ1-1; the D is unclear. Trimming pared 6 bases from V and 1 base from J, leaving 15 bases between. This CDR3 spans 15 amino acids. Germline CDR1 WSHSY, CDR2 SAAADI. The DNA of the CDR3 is TGCGCCAGCAGCGAGACACCGGGATCGAACACTGAAGCTTTCTTT. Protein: CASSETPGSNTEAFF.

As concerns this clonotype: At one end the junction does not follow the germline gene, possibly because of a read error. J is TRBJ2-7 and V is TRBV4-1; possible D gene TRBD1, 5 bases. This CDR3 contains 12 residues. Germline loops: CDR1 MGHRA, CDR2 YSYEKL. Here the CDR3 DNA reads TGTGCCAGCAGCCAAAGGGGCCGCGAGCAGTACTTC. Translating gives CASSQRGREQYF.

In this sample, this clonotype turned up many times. The CDR3 reads CASSYRTGANGEPQHF. The CDR3 DNA reads as TGTGCCAGCAGCTATAGGACAGGGGCCAACGGGGAGCCCCAGCATTTT. This chain uses TRBV7-3 with TRBJ1-5; TRBD1 agrees at 9 bases. The trim removed 4 bases at V and 8 bases at J, leaving 12 bases unmatched. The CDR3 consists of 16 residues. In germline, CDR1 is SGHTA, CDR2 FQGTGA.

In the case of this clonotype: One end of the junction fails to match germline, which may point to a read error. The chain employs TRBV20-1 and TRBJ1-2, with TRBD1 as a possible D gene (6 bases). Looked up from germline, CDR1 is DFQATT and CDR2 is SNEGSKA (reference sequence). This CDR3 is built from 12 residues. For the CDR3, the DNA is TGCAATGCTCGAGGACAGAACTATGGTTACACCTTC. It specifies CNARGQNYGYTF.

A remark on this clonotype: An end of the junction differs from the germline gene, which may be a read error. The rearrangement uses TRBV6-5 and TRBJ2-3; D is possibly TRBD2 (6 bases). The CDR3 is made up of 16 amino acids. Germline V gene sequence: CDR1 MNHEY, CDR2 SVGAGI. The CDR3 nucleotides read TGTGTCAGCAAGGGTTTTACGGGAGCGGTCACAGATATGCAGTATTTT. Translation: CVSKGFTGAVTDMQYF.

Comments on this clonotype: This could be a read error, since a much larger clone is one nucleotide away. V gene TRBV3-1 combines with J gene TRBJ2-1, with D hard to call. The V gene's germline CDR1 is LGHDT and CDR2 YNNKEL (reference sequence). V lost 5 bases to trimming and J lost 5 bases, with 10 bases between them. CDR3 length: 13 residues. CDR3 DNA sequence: TGTGCCAGCAGCGAAGTTAAAGACAATGAGCAGTTCTTC. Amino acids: CASSEVKDNEQFF.